The rows below give T cell receptor beta chains drawn from one sample of a study of T-cell memory formation after mild COVID-19. MiXCR was run by TCRdb on the 5' RACE reads, yielding one entry per CDR3 protein. The table shows approximately 480,000 distinct CDR3 sequences, with around a sixth occurring only once. Sequenced material: PBMCs or a T cell subset sorted from them (not recorded which). The receptors shown here come from an adult woman who had mild COVID-19 (a few samples of this study predate the infection). Cell type and time point are not known. CDR3s include the opening cysteine and the closing phenylalanine or tryptophan. D genes are given only for firm matches. The size entry is marked missing in some rows and otherwise reads once, few, many or a size class.

>TRBV21-1|-|-|TRBJ1-2
CASPLGWHPQPYGYTF
TGTGCCAGCCCCCTGGGGTGGCACCCTCAGCCTTATGGCTACACCTTC
>TRBV12-3/TRBV12-4|-|many|TRBJ2-1
CASGTEFRGNEQFF
TGTGCCAGCGGTACCGAATTCCGGGGCAATGAGCAGTTCTTC
>TRBV4-2|-|-|TRBJ1-5
CASSPSAQNSNQPQHF
TGTGCCAGCAGCCCGTCGGCACAGAATAGCAATCAGCCCCAGCATTTT
>TRBV5-5|-|-|TRBJ2-3
CASNPGGAEDTQYF
TGTGCCAGCAACCCAGGGGGGGCTGAAGATACGCAGTATTTT
>TRBV20-1|-|few|TRBJ1-4
CSARRSRSGAMEKLFF
TGCAGTGCTAGGAGGAGCAGGTCCGGGGCCATGGAAAAACTGTTTTTT
>TRBV7-8|-|-|TRBJ1-1
CASSLVVFRRNTEAFF
TGTGCCAGCAGCTTAGTGGTTTTTCGAAGGAACACTGAAGCTTTCTTT
>TRBV2|-|few|TRBJ2-2
CASSEGHLNTGELFF
TGTGCCAGCAGTGAGGGACACCTAAACACCGGGGAGCTGTTTTTT
>TRBV28|-|-|TRBJ1-2
CASSLGGWDYGYTF
TGTGCCAGCAGTTTAGGGGGCTGGGACTATGGCTACACCTTC
>TRBV5-5|-|-|TRBJ1-4
CASSLPTNEKLFF
TGTGCCAGCAGCTTGCCGACTAATGAAAAACTGTTTTTT
>TRBV7-9|-|many|TRBJ2-1
CASSRLGGEQFF
TGTGCCAGCAGCAGACTCGGGGGTGAGCAGTTCTTC
>TRBV29-1|TRBD1|few|TRBJ2-2
CSVDRVGTGELFF
TGCAGCGTAGACAGGGTAGGGACCGGGGAGCTGTTTTTT
>TRBV10-3|-|-|TRBJ2-5
CAISEGEQETQYF
TGTGCCATCAGTGAGGGGGAGCAAGAGACCCAGTACTTC
>TRBV12-3/TRBV12-4|TRBD2|-|TRBJ2-3
CASSFYPGTSKTDTQYF
TGTGCCAGCAGTTTTTATCCAGGGACTAGCAAGACAGATACGCAGTATTTT
>TRBV2|-|few|TRBJ1-1
CASTEEGVVNTEAFF
TGTGCCAGCACTGAGGAGGGGGTCGTGAACACTGAAGCTTTCTTT
>TRBV4-2|TRBD2|-|TRBJ2-1
CASSQRGLAHEQFF
TGTGCCAGCAGCCAAAGAGGACTAGCGCATGAGCAGTTCTTC
>TRBV7-8|-|many|TRBJ2-5
CASTRRDSLRETQYF
TGTGCCAGCACCCGGAGGGACTCTCTGAGAGAAACCCAGTACTTC
>TRBV12-3/TRBV12-4|-|many|TRBJ1-5
CASSETGGPYSNQPQHF
TGTGCCAGCAGCGAAACCGGGGGCCCCTATAGCAATCAGCCCCAGCATTTT
>TRBV6-6|-|few|TRBJ2-1
CASSQIPPQSNEQFF
TGTGCCAGCAGCCAGATCCCCCCTCAATCCAATGAGCAGTTCTTC
>TRBV27|-|-|TRBJ1-2
CASSQIREDYGYTF
TGTGCCAGCAGTCAAATACGGGAGGACTATGGCTACACCTTC
>TRBV18|TRBD1|-|TRBJ1-5
CASATGAFQPQHF
TGTGCCAGCGCGACAGGGGCTTTTCAGCCCCAGCATTTT
>TRBV20-1|-|-|TRBJ2-5
CSAGHQETQYF
TGCAGTGCAGGGCACCAAGAGACCCAGTACTTC
>TRBV6-1|TRBD1|many|TRBJ1-2
CASKPGQGAGYTF
TGTGCCAGCAAACCGGGACAGGGGGCTGGCTACACCTTC
>TRBV6-1|-|few|TRBJ1-2
CASSEGTELYYGYTF
TGTGCCAGCAGTGAAGGGACAGAACTATACTATGGCTACACCTTC
>TRBV20-1|TRBD2|few|TRBJ2-3
CSARAGGLDTQYF
TGCAGTGCTAGAGCGGGAGGATTGGATACGCAGTATTTT
>TRBV7-3|TRBD1|-|TRBJ2-1
CASSFRQGASNEQFF
TGTGCCAGCAGCTTCAGACAGGGGGCTTCAAATGAGCAGTTCTTC
>TRBV29-1|-|few|TRBJ1-2
CSVERQALGYTF
TGCAGCGTCGAGAGGCAGGCCCTAGGCTACACCTTC